Shown below are 21 T cell receptor beta chains from a single sample sequenced in a study of graft-versus-host responses after intestinal transplantation. No antigen is known for these receptors. The repertoire was sequenced with immunoSEQ multiplex PCR; TCRdb's copy has only in-frame clones and lacks some. This sample has roughly 120,000 clones, with over 80% found just once. The material sequenced was unstimulated CD4+ T cells sorted from spleen or lymph node cells, taken before intestinal transplant. Every receptor here comes from a human donor who received an intestinal transplant.

The gene calls are TRBV7-9 and TRBJ2-3; 10 positions agree with TRBD2. The J segment lost 4 bases and the V segment lost 0 bases, leaving 1 base of the junction unmatched. Germline V lookup: CDR1 SEHNR, CDR2 FQNEAQ (reference sequence). This CDR3 contains 15 residues. CDR3 residues: CASSLALAGADTQYF. CDR3 bases: TGTGCCAGCAGCTTAGCTCTAGCGGGAGCAGATACGCAGTATTTT.

The chain carries TRBV7-9 and TRBJ1-2, with D unclear. Germline V gene data show CDR1 as SEHNR and CDR2 as FQNEAQ (reference sequence). The CDR3 is 14 residues long. V was trimmed by 3 bases and J by 2 bases, leaving 10 bases between them. CDR3 sequence (DNA): TGTGCCAGCAGCTTTTCAGTAGGGAACTATGGCTACACCTTC. As protein: CASSFSVGNYGYTF.

The chain uses TRBV19 and TRBJ1-5; 7 bases are shared with TRBD1. The V gene end was trimmed by 7 bases and the J gene end by 4 bases; junction bases not matched to a gene: 7. The CDR3 sequence is 14 residues long. Germline V gene lookup returns CDR1 LNHDA and CDR2 SQIVND (reference sequence). The CDR3 DNA sequence: TGTGCCAGTACCAGAACAGGGGCAAATCAGCCCCAGCATTTT. Translation gives CASTRTGANQPQHF.

The chain joins TRBV19 to TRBJ2-5, with 13 bases lining up with TRBD2. Looked up from germline, CDR1 is LNHDA and CDR2 is SQIVND (reference sequence). V lost 7 bases, J lost 1 base, and 12 bases stayed unmatched. The CDR3 covers 18 residues. CDR3 coding DNA: TGTGCCAGTAACCCCGTGGGGGGACTAGCGGGAATCCAAGAGACCCAGTACTTC. Amino acid sequence: CASNPVGGLAGIQETQYF.

This chain connects TRBV19 to TRBJ2-7, with D perhaps assigned TRBD1 or TRBD2 (5 bases each). V was clipped by 3 bases and J by 3 bases, with 15 bases between them. The length of the CDR3 is 15 residues. Germline assignment: CDR1 LNHDA and CDR2 SQIVND (reference sequence). The CDR3 reads CASSIDPGRIYEQYF. CDR3 coding DNA: TGTGCCAGTAGTATTGATCCGGGACGCATCTACGAGCAGTACTTC. The variable domain in full, with the rest retrieved from reference TRBV19 and TRBJ2-7, is DGGITQSPKYLFRKEGQNVTLSCEQNLNHDAMYWYRQDPGQGLRLIYYSQIVNDFQKGDIAEGYSVSREKKESFPLTVTSAQKNPTAFYLCASSIDPGRIYEQYFGPGTRLTVT.

This chain joins TRBV19 and TRBJ2-5, with D hard to call. Germline V gene sequence: CDR1 LNHDA, CDR2 SQIVND (reference sequence). V was pared by 5 bases and J by 5 bases, with 18 bases between. The CDR3 has 15 residues. The CDR3 bases are TGTGCCAGTAGTCACGGGCCGTTGGCCACCGAGACCCAGTACTTC. Translating gives CASSHGPLATETQYF.

The chain has TRBV10-1 and TRBJ2-3; 7 nucleotides align to TRBD1. Germline CDR1 is WNHNN and CDR2 is SYGVQD (reference sequence). The J segment lost 4 bases and the V segment lost 6 bases, leaving 16 bases of the junction unmatched. This CDR3 spans 17 amino acids. The CDR3 DNA follows: TGCGCCAGCAGGACAGGGATCGACGGCCCGCTGGCAGATACGCAGTATTTT. Its protein is CASRTGIDGPLADTQYF.

The rearrangement links TRBV2 to TRBJ1-1; TRBD1 might be the D (5 bases). The CDR3 consists of 13 residues. The germline CDR1 and CDR2 sequences are SNHLY and FYNNEI. Deletions cut 8 bases from V and 3 bases from J, with 13 bases between. The CDR3 region is CASWGGGYTEAFF. CDR3 sequence (DNA): TGTGCCAGCTGGGGGGGAGGATACACTGAAGCTTTCTTT.

This clone was observed once. The V call is TRBV29-1, the J call TRBJ2-7; D remains ambiguous. The CDR3 spans 11 residues. V lost 1 base to trimming and J lost 6 bases, with 7 bases between them. Germline assignment: CDR1 SQVTM and CDR2 ANQGSEA. CDR3 DNA sequence: TGCAGCGTTGAAGGGTTGGGCGAGCAGTACTTC. Residues: CSVEGLGEQYF.

The rearrangement joins TRBV28 to TRBJ2-7; 9 nucleotides agree with TRBD1. The CDR3 covers 14 residues. The germline gives CDR1 MDHEN, CDR2 SYDVKM. The ends lost 7 bases at V and 3 bases at J; junction bases unmatched: 7. This CDR3 reads CASTSGQGFYEQYF. CDR3 bases: TGTGCCAGCACTTCGGGACAGGGATTCTACGAGCAGTACTTC.

This rearrangement joins TRBV5-1 to TRBJ2-3; TRBD1 might be the D (6 bases). CDR3 size: 14 residues. Between the trimmed V and J ends, which lost 2 bases and 3 bases, there was a span of 10 bases. Germline V gives CDR1 SGHRS, CDR2 YFSETQ. The CDR3 DNA reads as TGCGCCAGCAGCTTCGGGCAGGGGACAGATACGCAGTATTTT. Encoded protein: CASSFGQGTDTQYF.

V is TRBV12-2 and J is TRBJ2-3; the D call of TRBD2 is as the table states it, not checked on the DNA. TRBV12-2 is classified as a pseudogene. The CDR3 has 16 residues. This chain's CDR3 is CASRLILAVNTDTQYF. In nucleotides, the CDR3 is TGTGCAAGTCGCTTGATACTAGCGGTAAACACAGATACGCAGTATTTT.

This rearrangement joins TRBV5-6 to TRBJ2-3; no firm D call. Trimming removed 1 base from V and 4 bases from J, with 19 bases in between. The CDR3 contains 17 residues. Germline-derived CDR1 and CDR2 are SGHDT and YYEEEE. The CDR3 here is CASSLIIVGDRADTQYF. DNA of the CDR3: TGTGCCAGCAGCTTGATTATAGTTGGCGATAGAGCAGATACGCAGTATTTT.

V usage is TRBV7-8 and J usage is TRBJ2-7, with 7 bases identical to TRBD1. V was clipped by 5 bases and J by 4 bases; unmatched bases: 8. Germline CDR1 is SGHVS and CDR2 is FQNEAQ. The CDR3 runs to 14 residues. CDR3 DNA: TGTGCCAGCAGCCCGACAGGGATCCCTTACGAGCAGTACTTC. It encodes CASSPTGIPYEQYF.

The V and J genes are TRBV7-9 and TRBJ1-4, with 9 nucleotides matching TRBD1. This CDR3 is built from 15 residues. The germline CDR1 and CDR2 sequences are SEHNR and FQNEAQ (reference sequence). Trimming cost V 5 bases and J 3 bases; bases outside gene matches: 4. For the CDR3, the DNA is TGTGCCAGCAGCCTACAGGGGGCGGCTAATGAAAAACTGTTTTTT. Translated: CASSLQGAANEKLFF.

The gene calls are TRBV4-2 and TRBJ2-3; 11 bases are a match to TRBD2. There are 16 residues in the CDR3. The trim removed 0 bases at V and 7 bases at J, leaving 6 bases unmatched. Germline V lookup: CDR1 LGHNA, CDR2 YNFKEQ. The CDR3 DNA reads as TGTGCCAGCAGCCAAGAAGGGACTAGCGGACGTAATACGCAGTATTTT. Translated: CASSQEGTSGRNTQYF.

This chain links TRBV7-9 with TRBJ2-7, with D perhaps TRBD2 (5 bases). CDR3 length equals 15 residues. The V end lost 5 bases, the J end lost 3 bases, and 17 bases lay between the germline ends. CDR1 SEHNR and CDR2 FQNEAQ come from the germline V gene (reference sequence). CDR3 sequence: CASSETNGVSYEQYF. CDR3 nucleotides: TGTGCCAGCAGCGAGACTAACGGAGTAAGCTACGAGCAGTACTTC. Filled out from reference TRBV7-9 and TRBJ2-7, the complete variable domain reads DTGVSQNPRHKITKRGQNVTFRCDPISEHNRLYWYRQTLGQGPEFLTYFQNEAQLEKSRLLSDRFSAERPKGSFSTLEIQRTEQGDSAMYLCASSETNGVSYEQYFGPGTRLTVT.

This chain links TRBV6-1 with TRBJ1-5; the D gene is possibly TRBD1 (5 bases). The V end was cut by 4 bases, the J end by 2 bases, with 18 bases between. CDR3 length: 17 amino acids. CDR1 is MNHNS and CDR2 is SASEGT in the germline V gene. CDR3 amino acids: CASSGLDWGGGNQPQHF. CDR3 bases: TGTGCCAGCAGTGGGTTGGACTGGGGGGGAGGCAATCAGCCCCAGCATTTT.

The rearrangement uses TRBV29-1 and TRBJ2-3; D unclear. The CDR3 has 14 residues. V lost 7 bases to trimming and J lost 2 bases, with 16 bases between them. Germline V gene sequence: CDR1 SQVTM, CDR2 ANQGSEA. In DNA form, the CDR3 reads TGCAGCGGCTGGGGTCAACTCTTCACAGATACGCAGTATTTT. The encoded protein is CSGWGQLFTDTQYF.

This chain uses TRBV6-5 with TRBJ2-5; possible D gene TRBD2, 6 bases. This CDR3 is built from 15 residues. Looked up from germline, CDR1 is MNHEY and CDR2 is SVGAGI. V was pared by 11 bases and J by 4 bases, with 23 bases between. The CDR3 sequence is CAHKPGREWGETQYF. Written as DNA, the CDR3 is TGTGCCCACAAGCCCGGTCGGGAGTGGGGAGAGACCCAGTACTTC.

The chain employs TRBV25-1 and TRBJ1-1; D call uncertain. Germline V CDR1 and CDR2: MGHDK, SYGVNS. The V end lost 7 bases, the J end lost 0 bases, and 9 bases lay between the germline ends. CDR3 size: 13 residues. CDR3: CASTKEMNTEAFF. The CDR3 coding sequence is TGTGCCAGCACGAAGGAAATGAACACTGAAGCTTTCTTT.